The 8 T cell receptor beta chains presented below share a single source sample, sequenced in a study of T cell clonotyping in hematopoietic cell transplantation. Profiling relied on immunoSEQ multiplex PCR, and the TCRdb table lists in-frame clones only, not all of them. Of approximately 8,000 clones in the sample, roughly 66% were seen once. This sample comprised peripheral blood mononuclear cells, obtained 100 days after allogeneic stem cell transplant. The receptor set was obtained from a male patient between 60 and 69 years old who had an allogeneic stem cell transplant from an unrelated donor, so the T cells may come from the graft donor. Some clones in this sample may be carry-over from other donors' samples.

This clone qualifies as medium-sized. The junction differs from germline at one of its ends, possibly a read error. CDR3: CASSLNAGGYQETQYF. The CDR3, as DNA: TGTGCTAGCAGCCTTAACGCCGGTGGGTACCAAGAGACCCAGTACTTC. This sequence joins TRBV7-7 and TRBJ2-5; D unresolved. The CDR3 is 16 residues long. Germline CDR1 and CDR2: SSHAT and FNYEAQ (reference sequence).

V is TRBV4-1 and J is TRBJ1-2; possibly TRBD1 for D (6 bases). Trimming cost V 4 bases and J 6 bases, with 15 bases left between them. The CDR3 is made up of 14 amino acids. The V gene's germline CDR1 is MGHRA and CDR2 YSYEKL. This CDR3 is CASSPEGGAHGYTF. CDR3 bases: TGCGCCAGCAGCCCCGAAGGGGGGGCGCATGGCTACACCTTC.

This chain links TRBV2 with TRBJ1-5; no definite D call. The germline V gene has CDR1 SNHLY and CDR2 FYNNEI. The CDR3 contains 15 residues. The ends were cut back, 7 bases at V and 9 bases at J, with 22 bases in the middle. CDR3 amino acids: CASNSLAGGSLPQHF. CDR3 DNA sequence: TGTGCCAGCAATTCTTTGGCGGGAGGCTCCTTGCCCCAGCATTTT.

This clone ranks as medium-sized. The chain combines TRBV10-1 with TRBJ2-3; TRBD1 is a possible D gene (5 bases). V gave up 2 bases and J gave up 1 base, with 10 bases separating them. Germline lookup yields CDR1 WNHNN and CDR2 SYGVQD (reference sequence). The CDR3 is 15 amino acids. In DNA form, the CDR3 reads TGCGCCAGCAGTGAGGCACAGACAGGCACAGATACGCAGTATTTT. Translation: CASSEAQTGTDTQYF.

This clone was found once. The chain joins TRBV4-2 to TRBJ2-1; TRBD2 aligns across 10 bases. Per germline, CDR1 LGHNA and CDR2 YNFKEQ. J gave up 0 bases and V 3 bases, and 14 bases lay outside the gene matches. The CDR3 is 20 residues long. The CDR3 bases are TGTGCCAGCAGCCAGGGTACAAGGACTAGCGGAAGAAGCTCCTACAATGAGCAGTTCTTC. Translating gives CASSQGTRTSGRSSYNEQFF.

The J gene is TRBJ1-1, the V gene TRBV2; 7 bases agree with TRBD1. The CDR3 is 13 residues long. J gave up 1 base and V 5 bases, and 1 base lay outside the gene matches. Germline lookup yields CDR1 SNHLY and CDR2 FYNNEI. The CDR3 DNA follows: TGTGCCAGCAGTTGGGACAGGAACACTGAAGCTTTCTTT. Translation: CASSWDRNTEAFF. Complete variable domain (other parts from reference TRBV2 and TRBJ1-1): EPEVTQTPSHQVTQMGQEVILRCVPISNHLYFYWYRQILGQKVEFLVSFYNNEISEKSEIFDDQFSVERPDGSNFTLKIRSTKLEDSAMYFCASSWDRNTEAFFGQGTRLTVV.

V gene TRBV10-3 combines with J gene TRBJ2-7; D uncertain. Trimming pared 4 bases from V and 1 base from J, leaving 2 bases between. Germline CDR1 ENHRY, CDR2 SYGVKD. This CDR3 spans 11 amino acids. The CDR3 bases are TGTGCCATCAGTGCATCCTACGAGCAGTACTTC. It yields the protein CAISASYEQYF.

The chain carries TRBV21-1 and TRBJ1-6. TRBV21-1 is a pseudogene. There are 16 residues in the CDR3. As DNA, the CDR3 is TGTGCCAGCAGCACCACAAAGGGGACCAAGGGTTCACCCCTCCACTTT. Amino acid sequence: CASSTTKGTKGSPLHF.